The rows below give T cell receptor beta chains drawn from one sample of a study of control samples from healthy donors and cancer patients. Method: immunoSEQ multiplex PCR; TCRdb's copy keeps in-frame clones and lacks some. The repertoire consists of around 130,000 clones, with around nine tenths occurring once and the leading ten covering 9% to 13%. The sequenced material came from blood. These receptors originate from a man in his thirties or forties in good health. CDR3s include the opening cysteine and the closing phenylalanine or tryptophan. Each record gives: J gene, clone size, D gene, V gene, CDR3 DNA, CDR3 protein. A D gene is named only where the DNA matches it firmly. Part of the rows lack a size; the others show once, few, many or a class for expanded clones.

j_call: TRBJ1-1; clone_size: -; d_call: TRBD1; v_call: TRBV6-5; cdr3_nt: TGTGCCAGCAGAAACCTTAGGGGGCCCGCTGAAGCTTTCTTT; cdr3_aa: CASRNLRGPAEAFF
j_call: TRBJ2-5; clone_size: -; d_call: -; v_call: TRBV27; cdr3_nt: TGTGCCAGCAGTCCCCTTGTTAATCTAGAGACCCAGTACTTC; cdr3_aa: CASSPLVNLETQYF
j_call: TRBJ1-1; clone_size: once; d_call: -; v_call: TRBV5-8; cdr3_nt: TGTGCCAGCAGACAAATCCTCAGGATTACAAACACTGAAGCTTTCTTT; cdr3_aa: CASRQILRITNTEAFF
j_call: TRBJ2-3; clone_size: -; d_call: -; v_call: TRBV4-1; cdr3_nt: TGCGCCAGCAGCCAAGATGGAAAAGAGGTTCCGCAGTATTTT; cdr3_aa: CASSQDGKEVPQYF
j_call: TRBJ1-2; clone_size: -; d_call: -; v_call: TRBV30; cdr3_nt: TGTGCCTGGAGTGTACTTGGCTATGGCTACACCTTC; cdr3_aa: CAWSVLGYGYTF
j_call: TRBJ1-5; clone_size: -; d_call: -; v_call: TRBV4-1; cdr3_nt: TGCGCCAGCAGCCCCATTCGGGAAAATAGCAATCAGCCCCAGCATTTT; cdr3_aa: CASSPIRENSNQPQHF
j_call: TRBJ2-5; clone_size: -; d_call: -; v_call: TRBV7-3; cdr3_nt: TGTGCCAGCAGCTTAAAAGGGGCCGGTCACGAGACCCAGTACTTC; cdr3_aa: CASSLKGAGHETQYF
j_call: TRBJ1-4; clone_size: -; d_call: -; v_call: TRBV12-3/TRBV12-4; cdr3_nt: TGTGCCAGCAAGACGGGGGCGCATGAAAAACTGTTTTTT; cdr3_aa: CASKTGAHEKLFF
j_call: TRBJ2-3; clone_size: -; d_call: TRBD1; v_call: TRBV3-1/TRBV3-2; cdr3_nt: TGTGCCAGCAGCCGGGACAGAGATACGCAGTATTTT; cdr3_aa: CASSRDRDTQYF
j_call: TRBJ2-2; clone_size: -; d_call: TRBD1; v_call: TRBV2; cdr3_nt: TGTGCCAGCAGTAGAGAAAGGACAGGGAACACCGGGGAGCTGTTTTTT; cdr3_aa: CASSRERTGNTGELFF
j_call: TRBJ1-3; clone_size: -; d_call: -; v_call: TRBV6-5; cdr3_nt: TGTGCCAGCAGTTACTCGGCCAGGGGAGGAAACACCATATATTTT; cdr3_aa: CASSYSARGGNTIYF
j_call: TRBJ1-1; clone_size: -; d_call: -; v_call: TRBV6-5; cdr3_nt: TGTGCCAGCAGCCCCCCCGGGGGGGGCACTGAAGCTTTCTTT; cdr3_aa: CASSPPGGGTEAFF
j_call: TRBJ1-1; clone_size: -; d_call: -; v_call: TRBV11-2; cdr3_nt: TGTGCCAGCAGCTTAGGGGGAGCTTTGAACACTGAAGCTTTCTTT; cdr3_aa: CASSLGGALNTEAFF
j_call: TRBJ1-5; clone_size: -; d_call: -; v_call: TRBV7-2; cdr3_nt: TGTGCCAGCAGCTTAGCGTGGGATAGCAATCAGCCCCAGCATTTT; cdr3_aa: CASSLAWDSNQPQHF
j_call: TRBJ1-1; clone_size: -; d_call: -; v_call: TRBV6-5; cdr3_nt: TGTGCCAGCGGAAGCCGCGGGTTTCACACTGAAGCTTTCTTT; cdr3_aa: CASGSRGFHTEAFF
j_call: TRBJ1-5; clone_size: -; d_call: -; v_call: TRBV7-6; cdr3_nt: TGTGCCAGCAGCTTAGAACGGGGTCAGCCCCAGCATTTT; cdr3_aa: CASSLERGQPQHF
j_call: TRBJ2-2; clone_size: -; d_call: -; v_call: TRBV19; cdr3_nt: TGTGCCAGTAGTATAGCCACAGTGGCCGGGGAGCTGTTTTTT; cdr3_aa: CASSIATVAGELFF
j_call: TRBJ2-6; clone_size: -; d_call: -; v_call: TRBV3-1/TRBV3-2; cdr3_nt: TGTGCCAGCAGCCAAGGAGAGGCCTCTGGGGCCAACGTCCTGACTTTC; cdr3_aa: CASSQGEASGANVLTF
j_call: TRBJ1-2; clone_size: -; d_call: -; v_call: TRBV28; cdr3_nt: TGTGCCAGCAGTTGGACAGACCTACGCTACACCTTC; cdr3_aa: CASSWTDLRYTF
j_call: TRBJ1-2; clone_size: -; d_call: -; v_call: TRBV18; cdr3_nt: TGTGCCAGCTCACCACGGGAGTTTAACTATGGCTACACCTTC; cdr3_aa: CASSPREFNYGYTF
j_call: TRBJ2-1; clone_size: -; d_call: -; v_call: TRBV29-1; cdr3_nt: TGCAGCGTTGAAGAGAAAGCGAGTGAGCAGTTCTTC; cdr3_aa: CSVEEKASEQFF
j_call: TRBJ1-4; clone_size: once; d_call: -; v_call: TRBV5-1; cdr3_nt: TGCGCCAGCAGCTCGGCAGGCTTAAGTTCTAATGAAAAACTGTTTTTT; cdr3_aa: CASSSAGLSSNEKLFF
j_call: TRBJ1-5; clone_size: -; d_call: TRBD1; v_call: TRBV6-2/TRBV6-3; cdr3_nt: TGTGCCAGCAGTAATTCAGGGACAGGGGCTCAGCCCCAGCATTTT; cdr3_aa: CASSNSGTGAQPQHF
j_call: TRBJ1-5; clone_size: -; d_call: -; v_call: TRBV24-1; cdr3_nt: TGTGCCACCAGTGACCGGGACGGATATCAGCCCCAGCATTTT; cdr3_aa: CATSDRDGYQPQHF
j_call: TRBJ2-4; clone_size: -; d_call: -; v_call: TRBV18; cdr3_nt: TGTGCCAGCTCAGCGATTCAGGGAGGTCTCATTCAGTACTTC; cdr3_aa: CASSAIQGGLIQYF
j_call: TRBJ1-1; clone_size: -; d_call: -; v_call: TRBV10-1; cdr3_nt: TGCGCCAGCAGTGCGACAGCGTCCACTGAAGCTTTCTTT; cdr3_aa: CASSATASTEAFF
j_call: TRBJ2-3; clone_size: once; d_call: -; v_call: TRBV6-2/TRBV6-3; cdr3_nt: TGTGCCAGCAGTTCTGGACACGGGTCGGATACGCAGTATTTT; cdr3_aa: CASSSGHGSDTQYF
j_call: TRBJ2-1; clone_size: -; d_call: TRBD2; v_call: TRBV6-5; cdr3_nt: TGTGCCAGCAGTTACTCGAGCCTAGCGGGGAATGAGCAGTTCTTC; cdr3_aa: CASSYSSLAGNEQFF
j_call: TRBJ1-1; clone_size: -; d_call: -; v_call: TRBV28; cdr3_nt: TGTGCCAGCTGGGGGCAAACTGAAGCTTTCTTT; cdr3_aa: CASWGQTEAFF
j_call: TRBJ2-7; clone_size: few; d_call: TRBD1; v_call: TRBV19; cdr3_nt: TGTGCCAGTAGTACTACCGGGACAGGGGTGGACGAGCAGTACTTC; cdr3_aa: CASSTTGTGVDEQYF
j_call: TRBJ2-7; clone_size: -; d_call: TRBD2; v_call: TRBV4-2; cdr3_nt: TGTGCCAGCAGCCAAGGCTCCGGACTAGCCCCCTACGAGCAGTACTTC; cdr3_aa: CASSQGSGLAPYEQYF
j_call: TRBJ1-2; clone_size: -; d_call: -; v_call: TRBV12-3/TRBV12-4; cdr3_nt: TGTGCCAGCAATCCGGGCGCAGGCTTTGGCTACACCTTC; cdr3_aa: CASNPGAGFGYTF
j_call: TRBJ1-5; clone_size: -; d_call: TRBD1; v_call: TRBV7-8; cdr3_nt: TGTGCCAGCAGCCGGACAGGGGTAAGGGGTCAGCCCCAGCATTTT; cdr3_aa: CASSRTGVRGQPQHF
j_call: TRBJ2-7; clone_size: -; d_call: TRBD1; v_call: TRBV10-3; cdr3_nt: TGTGCCATCAGTGAGCCGGGGACAGGGGGCTCCTACGAGCAGTACTTC; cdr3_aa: CAISEPGTGGSYEQYF
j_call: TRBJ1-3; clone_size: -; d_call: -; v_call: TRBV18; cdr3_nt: TGTGCCAGCTCACCTCAGGGGAGTGGAAACACCATATATTTT; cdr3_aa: CASSPQGSGNTIYF
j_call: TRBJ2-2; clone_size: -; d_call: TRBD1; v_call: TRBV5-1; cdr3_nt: TGCGCCAGCAGCCTGACAGGGGGAGACACCGGGGAGCTGTTTTTT; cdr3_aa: CASSLTGGDTGELFF
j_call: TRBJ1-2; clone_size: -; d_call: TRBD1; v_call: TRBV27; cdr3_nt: TGTGCCAGCAGAGTACAGGGGGCGAACTATGGCTACACCTTC; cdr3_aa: CASRVQGANYGYTF
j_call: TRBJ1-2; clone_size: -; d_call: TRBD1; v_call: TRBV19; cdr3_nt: TGTGCCAGTAGTACTGGGACAGGGGGGCCTGGCTACACCTTC; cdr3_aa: CASSTGTGGPGYTF
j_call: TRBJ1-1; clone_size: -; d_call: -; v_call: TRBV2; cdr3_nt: TGTGCCACCAGGTTGAACACTGAAGCTTTCTTT; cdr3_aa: CATRLNTEAFF
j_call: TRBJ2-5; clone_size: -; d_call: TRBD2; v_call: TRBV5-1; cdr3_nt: TGCGCCAGCAGCTTGGGGTTGGTAGCGGGGGGCCAAGAGACCCAGTACTTC; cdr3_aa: CASSLGLVAGGQETQYF
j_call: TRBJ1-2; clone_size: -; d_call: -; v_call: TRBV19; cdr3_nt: TGTGCCAGTAGTGATAAAGGAGTTTTCGGCTACACCTTC; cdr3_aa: CASSDKGVFGYTF
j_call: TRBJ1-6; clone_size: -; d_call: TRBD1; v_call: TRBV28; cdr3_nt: TGTGCCAGCAGTTTACATTCCGGGACAGCGCGTTCACCCCTCCACTTT; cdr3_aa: CASSLHSGTARSPLHF
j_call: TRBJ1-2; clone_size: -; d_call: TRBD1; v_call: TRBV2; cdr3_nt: TGTGCCAGCAGCTCGGGACAGGGAACCTATGGCTACACCTTC; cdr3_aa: CASSSGQGTYGYTF
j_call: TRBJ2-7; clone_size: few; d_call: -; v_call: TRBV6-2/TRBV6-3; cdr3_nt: TGTGCCAGCAGTTACTTCTCTGGAGGGGCCTACGAGCAGTACTTC; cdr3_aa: CASSYFSGGAYEQYF
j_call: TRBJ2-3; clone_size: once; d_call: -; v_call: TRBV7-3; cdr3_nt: TGTGCCAGCAGCTTCTCCGGGCCCCGCACAGATACGCAGTATTTT; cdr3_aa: CASSFSGPRTDTQYF
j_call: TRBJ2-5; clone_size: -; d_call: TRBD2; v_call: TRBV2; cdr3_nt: TGTGCCAGCAGTGATCTACTAGCGGGGGCTCAAGAGACCCAGTACTTC; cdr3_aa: CASSDLLAGAQETQYF
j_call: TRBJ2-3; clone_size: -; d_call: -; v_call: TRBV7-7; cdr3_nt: TGTGCCAGCGCCCCCATCGCGTTTGATACAGATACGCAGTATTTT; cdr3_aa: CASAPIAFDTDTQYF
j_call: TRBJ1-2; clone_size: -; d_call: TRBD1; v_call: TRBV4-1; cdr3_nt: TGCGCCAGCAGCCAAGATAGGGACAGTGGACAATCTAACTATGGCTACACCTTC; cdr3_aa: CASSQDRDSGQSNYGYTF
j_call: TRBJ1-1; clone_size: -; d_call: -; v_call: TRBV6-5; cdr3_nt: TGTGCCAGCAGGGATAATAAGATTACTGAAGCTTTCTTT; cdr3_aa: CASRDNKITEAFF